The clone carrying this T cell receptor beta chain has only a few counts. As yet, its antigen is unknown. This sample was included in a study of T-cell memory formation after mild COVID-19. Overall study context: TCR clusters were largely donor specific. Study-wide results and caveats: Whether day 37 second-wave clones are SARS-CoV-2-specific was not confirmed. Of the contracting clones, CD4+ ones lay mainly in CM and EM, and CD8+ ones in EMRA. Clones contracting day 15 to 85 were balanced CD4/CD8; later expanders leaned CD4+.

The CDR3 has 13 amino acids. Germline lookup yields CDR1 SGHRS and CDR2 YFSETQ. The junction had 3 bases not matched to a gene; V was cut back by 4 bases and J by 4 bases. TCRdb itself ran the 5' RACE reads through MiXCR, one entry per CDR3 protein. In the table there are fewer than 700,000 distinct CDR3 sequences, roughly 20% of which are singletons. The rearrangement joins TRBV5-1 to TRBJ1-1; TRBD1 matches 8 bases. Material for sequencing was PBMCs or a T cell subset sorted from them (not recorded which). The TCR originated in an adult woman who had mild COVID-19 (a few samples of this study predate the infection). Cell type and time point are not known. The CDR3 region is CASSTTGGTEAFF. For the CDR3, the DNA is TGCGCCAGCAGCACCACAGGGGGCACTGAAGCTTTCTTT. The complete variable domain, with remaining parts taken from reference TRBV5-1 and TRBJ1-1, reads KAGVTQTPRYLIKTRGQQVTLSCSPISGHRSVSWYQQTPGQGLQFLFEYFSETQRNKGNFPGRFSGRQFSNSRSEMNVSTLELGDSALYLCASSTTGGTEAFFGQGTRLTVV.